The 21 T cell receptor beta chains below were found in one sample sequenced in a study of spatial heterogeneity in lung cancer. Time point noted: sample taken at primary tumor resection. Tumor, nontumor lung or frozen PBMC supplied whole RNA, sequenced without sorting. A single record per CDR3 protein comes from TCRdb applying MiXCR to the 5' RACE reads. Here the sample spans 45,000 or so distinct CDR3 sequences, approximately 10% being singletons. Material: PBMCs, obtained at surgery. The receptors were sampled from a female donor with early-stage non-small cell lung cancer.

This clonotype was observed many times. The J gene is TRBJ1-5, the V gene TRBV6-6, with D possibly matching TRBD1 (5 bases). The CDR3 spans 14 residues. Between the trimmed V and J ends, which lost 2 bases and 2 bases, there was a span of 7 bases. CDR1 is MNHNY, CDR2 SVGAGI, per germline (reference sequence). For the CDR3, the DNA is TGTGCCAGCAGTTACCAGGGAGGCAATCAGCCCCAGCATTTT. Protein product: CASSYQGGNQPQHF.

In this sample, this clonotype turned up a few times. The gene calls are TRBV18 and TRBJ1-5; D is unresolved. V lost 1 base, J lost 9 bases, and 13 bases lay in between. The CDR3 has 14 residues. Germline V gene lookup returns CDR1 KGHSH and CDR2 LQKENI. The CDR3 DNA follows: TGTGCCAGCTCACCACTGGAATCTGAGGGGCCCCAGCATTTT. It codes for CASSPLESEGPQHF.

This clonotype was seen many times. The chain carries TRBV4-3 and TRBJ2-2, with 7 positions matching TRBD1. V shed 4 bases and J 3 bases; nucleotides not matched to a gene: 17. The CDR3 is 19 amino acids. The germline V gene has CDR1 LGHNA and CDR2 YSLEER. Here the CDR3 reads CASSPTRGPGTADTGELFF. CDR3 sequence (DNA): TGCGCCAGCAGCCCTACAAGGGGTCCCGGGACAGCTGACACCGGGGAGCTGTTTTTT.

The CDR3, as DNA: TGCGCCAGCAGCTTTGGACAGGGGAGAAACACCGGGGAGCTGTTTTTT. This codes for CASSFGQGRNTGELFF. This chain uses TRBV5-1 with TRBJ2-2, with 9 bases matching TRBD1. The CDR3 spans 16 residues. V lost 2 bases to trimming and J lost 2 bases; unmatched junction nucleotides: 4. Germline values: CDR1 SGHRS, CDR2 YFSETQ.

The sample holds many counts of this clonotype. The J gene is TRBJ2-5, the V gene TRBV5-1; D is uncertain. The V gene lost 4 bases and the J gene lost 3 bases, with 16 bases spanning the gap. The CDR3 extends over 15 amino acids. CDR1 is SGHRS and CDR2 is YFSETQ in the germline V gene. CDR3 residues: CASSVVGVAEETQYF. CDR3 nucleotides: TGCGCCAGCAGCGTAGTGGGCGTTGCGGAAGAGACCCAGTACTTC. Together with reference TRBV5-1 and TRBJ2-5, the CDR3 gives the full variable domain: KAGVTQTPRYLIKTRGQQVTLSCSPISGHRSVSWYQQTPGQGLQFLFEYFSETQRNKGNFPGRFSGRQFSNSRSEMNVSTLELGDSALYLCASSVVGVAEETQYFGPGTRLLVL.

This clonotype was observed many times. The V gene is TRBV2, the J gene TRBJ2-1, with 10 nucleotides matching TRBD1. The CDR3 totals 12 residues. Germline CDR1 and CDR2: SNHLY and FYNNEI. Unmatched junction bases numbered 2, after V lost 6 bases and J lost 9 bases. The CDR3 reads CASRTGGGEQFF. CDR3 nucleotide sequence: TGTGCCAGCAGGACAGGGGGCGGTGAGCAGTTCTTC.

The chain uses TRBV6-5 and TRBJ2-3, with no clear D. V lost 0 bases and J lost 6, with 25 bases in between. The CDR3 spans 19 residues. Germline CDR1 reads MNHEY; CDR2 reads SVGAGI. CDR3 sequence reads: CASSYSSFSGTSSIDTQYF. The CDR3 DNA reads TGTGCCAGCAGTTACTCGAGTTTTTCGGGTACCTCCAGTATCGATACGCAGTATTTT.

The chain recombines TRBV20-1 with TRBJ1-4; no clear D gene. The CDR3 length is 10 residues. The germline V gene has CDR1 DFQATT and CDR2 SNEGSKA (reference sequence). CDR3 nucleotides: TGCTCGGCCCCGAACGAAAAACTGTTTTTT. Translated: CSAPNEKLFF.

This clonotype was picked up a small number of times. The chain uses TRBV20-1 and TRBJ2-7; D possibly uses TRBD1 or TRBD2 (5 bases each). CDR1 and CDR2 from the germline V gene are DFQATT and SNEGSKA (reference sequence). The ends were cut back, 1 base at V and 2 bases at J, with 15 bases in the middle. The CDR3 totals 15 residues. The CDR3 DNA reads TGCAGTGCTAGAGCCCTCTCGGGGCCCGCCTACGAGCAGTACTTC. Residues: CSARALSGPAYEQYF.

The chain has TRBV11-2 and TRBJ2-7; TRBD2 is a possible D gene (5 bases). Trimming took 0 bases from V and 3 from J, leaving 12 bases between them. The CDR3 is made up of 15 amino acids. Germline CDR1 reads SGHAT; CDR2 reads FQNNGV. The CDR3 loop is CASSLEVTSYYEQYF. The CDR3 DNA reads as TGTGCCAGCAGCTTAGAGGTTACTAGTTACTACGAGCAGTACTTC.

This clonotype was detected only a few times. The CDR3 DNA reads TGCGCCAGCAGCTTGGTTCTTGGTGAAAAACTGTTTTTT. Protein: CASSLVLGEKLFF. The V call is TRBV5-1, the J call TRBJ1-4; D remains ambiguous. Germline CDR1 SGHRS, CDR2 YFSETQ. Trimming pared 0 bases from V and 7 bases from J, leaving 7 bases between. The length of the CDR3 is 13 residues.

V is TRBV5-1 and J is TRBJ2-7; D unresolved. V lost 0 bases, J lost 6 bases, and 7 bases lay in between. CDR3 length equals 12 residues. Per the germline V gene, CDR1 is SGHRS and CDR2 is YFSETQ. The CDR3 DNA is TGCGCCAGCAGCTTGGAGGGTGGCGAGCAGTACTTC. Translated: CASSLEGGEQYF.

This clonotype turned up a few times. This chain links TRBV5-1 with TRBJ2-3, with 7 bases aligning to TRBD1. The CDR3 is 12 residues long. V lost 4 bases and J lost 10; bases outside the gene matches: 6. Germline-derived CDR1 and CDR2 are SGHRS and YFSETQ. CDR3 protein: CASSVRQGAQYF. The CDR3 nucleotides are TGCGCCAGCAGCGTAAGACAGGGAGCGCAGTATTTT.

The chain uses TRBV10-2 and TRBJ2-1, with 9 bases matching TRBD2. V gave up 7 bases and J gave up 2 bases; unmatched junction bases: 9. CDR1 is WSHSY, CDR2 SAAADI, per germline. The CDR3 is made up of 16 amino acids. In nucleotides, the CDR3 is TGCGCCAGCAATTATCCTAGCGGGGCAACCTACAATGAGCAGTTCTTC. Translation: CASNYPSGATYNEQFF.

This clonotype was seen more than once but under ten times. CDR3 residues: CSVTTGVVQPQHF. CDR3 DNA: TGCAGTGTAACGACAGGGGTCGTCCAGCCCCAGCATTTT. The rearrangement uses TRBV20-1 and TRBJ1-5, with TRBD1 matching 8 bases. V lost 7 bases and J lost 7; bases outside the gene matches: 9. CDR3 size: 13 residues. Germline V lookup: CDR1 DFQATT, CDR2 SNEGSKA (reference sequence).

This clonotype was observed many times. This chain uses TRBV6-2 or TRBV6-3 with TRBJ2-4; D is tentatively TRBD1 or TRBD2 (5 bases each). CDR1 MNHEY and CDR2 SVGEGT come from the germline V gene. The V gene lost 0 bases and the J gene lost 0 bases, with 18 bases spanning the gap. The CDR3 runs to 19 residues. The CDR3 bases are TGTGCCAGCAGTTACTCAAGGGGACCCCACGAATTAGCCAAAAACATTCAGTACTTC. This gives the protein CASSYSRGPHELAKNIQYF.

A remark on this clonotype: One end of the junction does not line up with germline, which may come from a read error. The rearrangement uses TRBV6-6 and TRBJ2-2; 12 nucleotides agree with TRBD2. This CDR3 spans 18 amino acids. Germline loops: CDR1 MNHNY, CDR2 SVGAGI (reference sequence). The CDR3 spells CDSSYPGLAGTNTGELFF. Written as DNA, the CDR3 is TGTGACAGCAGTTACCCTGGACTAGCGGGGACGAACACCGGGGAGCTGTTTTTT.

There are a few counts of this clonotype. J is TRBJ2-7 and V is TRBV5-4; the match to TRBD2 covers 7 bases. Looked up from germline, CDR1 is SGHNT and CDR2 is YYREEE (reference sequence). Losses at the gene ends were 0 bases for V and 5 bases for J; bases not matched to a gene: 8. The CDR3 spans 15 residues. This CDR3 reads CASSLDPGGTNEQYF. CDR3 in DNA: TGTGCCAGCAGCTTGGATCCGGGAGGCACTAACGAGCAGTACTTC.

This clonotype was detected a few times. The V call is TRBV4-1, the J call TRBJ2-5; 11 bases match TRBD2. From germline, CDR1 is MGHRA and CDR2 YSYEKL. This CDR3 has 15 amino acids. V gave up 2 bases and J gave up 4 bases; unmatched junction bases: 3. CDR3 loop: CASSQLAGGLETQYF. The CDR3 DNA is TGCGCCAGCAGCCAACTAGCGGGGGGTTTAGAGACCCAGTACTTC.

This clonotype was counted many times. The genes are TRBV7-9 and TRBJ2-3; D unclear. CDR1 is SEHNR, CDR2 FQNEAQ, per germline (reference sequence). This CDR3 spans 15 amino acids. The V end was cut by 1 base, the J end by 2 bases, with 10 bases between. CDR3 region: CASSLGVAITDTQYF. DNA of the CDR3: TGTGCCAGCAGCTTAGGGGTTGCCATCACAGATACGCAGTATTTT.

The J gene is TRBJ2-5, the V gene TRBV29-1; TRBD1 might be the D (6 bases). The ends were cut back, 0 bases at V and 4 bases at J, with 12 bases in the middle. Germline V gene sequence: CDR1 SQVTM, CDR2 ANQGSEA. The CDR3 runs 14 residues. The DNA for the CDR3 is TGCAGCGTTGAAGAAGGTACAGGGCTAGAGACCCAGTACTTC. It encodes CSVEEGTGLETQYF.